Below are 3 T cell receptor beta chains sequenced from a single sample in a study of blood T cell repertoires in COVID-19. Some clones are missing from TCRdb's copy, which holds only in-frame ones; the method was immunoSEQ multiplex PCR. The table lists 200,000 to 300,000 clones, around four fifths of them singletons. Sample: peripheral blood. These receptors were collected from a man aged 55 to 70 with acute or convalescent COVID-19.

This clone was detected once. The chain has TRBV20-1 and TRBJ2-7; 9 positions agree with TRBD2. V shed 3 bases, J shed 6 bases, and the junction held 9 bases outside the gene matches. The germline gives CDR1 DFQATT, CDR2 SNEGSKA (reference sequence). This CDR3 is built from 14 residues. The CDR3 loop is CSASSAGGVGEQYF. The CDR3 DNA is TGCAGTGCTAGTTCCGCGGGAGGGGTGGGCGAGCAGTACTTC.

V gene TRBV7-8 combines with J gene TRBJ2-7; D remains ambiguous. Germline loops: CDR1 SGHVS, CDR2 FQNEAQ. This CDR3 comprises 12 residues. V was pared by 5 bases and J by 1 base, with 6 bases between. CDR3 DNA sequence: TGTGCCAGCAGCCGGGCATCCTACGAGCAGTACTTC. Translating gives CASSRASYEQYF. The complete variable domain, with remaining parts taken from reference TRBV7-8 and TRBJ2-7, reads GAGVSQSPRYKVAKRGQDVALRCDPISGHVSLFWYQQALGQGPEFLTYFQNEAQLDKSGLPSDRFFAERPEGSVSTLKIQRTQQEDSAVYLCASSRASYEQYFGPGTRLTVT.

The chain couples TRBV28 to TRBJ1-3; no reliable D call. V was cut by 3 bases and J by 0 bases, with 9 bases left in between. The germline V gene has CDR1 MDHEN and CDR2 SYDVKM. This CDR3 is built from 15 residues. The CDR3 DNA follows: TGTGCCAGCAGTTTTGTGAGGGACTCTGGAAACACCATATATTTT. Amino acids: CASSFVRDSGNTIYF.